The 12 T cell receptor beta chains in this list originate from one sample, sequenced in a study of blood T cell repertoires in COVID-19 (dated by TCRdb to the early 2020s). Library generation was performed with the immunoSEQ multiplex PCR assay. The clones in this table, taken by TCRdb from immuneACCESS, are in-frame only. Not every clone is retained; where verified, under half of the shortfall comes from an unresolved V gene, and the cause of the rest is unknown. The sample profile shows around 200,000 clones; 80% to 90% of them were found once. The ten largest clonotypes hold approximately 11% of the sample. The sequencing sample was made of peripheral blood. Receptors originate from a human donor with active or convalescent COVID-19. The donor label of this sample is uncertain.

The chain combines TRBV5-1 with TRBJ2-7, with TRBD2 matching over 11 bases. V shed 0 bases and J 6 bases; nucleotides not matched to a gene: 5. The V gene's germline CDR1 is SGHRS and CDR2 YFSETQ. The CDR3 totals 15 residues. The CDR3 DNA reads TGCGCCAGCAGCTTGGGAGAAACTAGCGGGAGCGAGCAGTACTTC. It encodes CASSLGETSGSEQYF.

V is TRBV27 and J is TRBJ1-6; unclear D gene. Germline CDR1 reads MNHEY; CDR2 reads SMNVEV (reference sequence). V gave up 6 bases and J gave up 8 bases, with 14 bases separating them. This CDR3 has 14 residues. In DNA, the CDR3 is TGTGCCAGCAGCGCCGCAGGAGGGCATTCACCCCTCCACTTT. Translation: CASSAAGGHSPLHF.

Ten or more counts support this clone. J is TRBJ2-2 and V is TRBV4-2; D unclear. V was trimmed by 2 bases and J by 5 bases, leaving 6 bases between them. In germline, CDR1 is LGHNA, CDR2 YNFKEQ. The CDR3 consists of 13 residues. The CDR3 here is CASSQLQTGELFF. For the CDR3, the DNA is TGTGCCAGCAGCCAATTACAGACCGGGGAGCTGTTTTTT.

This chain joins TRBV4-1 and TRBJ2-2; D not resolved. The germline gives CDR1 MGHRA, CDR2 YSYEKL. CDR3 length: 14 amino acids. V shed 4 bases and J shed 1 base, with 7 bases lying between them. As DNA, the CDR3 is TGCGCCAGCAGCCTAGTCAAGAACACCGGGGAGCTGTTTTTT. Its translation: CASSLVKNTGELFF.

The chain combines TRBV10-3 with TRBJ2-1, with 9 bases fitting TRBD1. Germline-derived CDR1 and CDR2 are ENHRY and SYGVKD. The CDR3 is 18 amino acids. The V and J ends lost 6 bases and 8 bases, in that order; junction bases with no gene match: 20. The CDR3 DNA sequence: TGTGCCATCAGCCTCCCGGGACAGGGTCAAGCGGGTGTCGATGAGCAGTTCTTC. It encodes CAISLPGQGQAGVDEQFF.

The chain uses TRBV7-2 and TRBJ2-1, with 9 bases aligning to TRBD2. The CDR3 covers 14 residues. V shed 3 bases, J shed 9 bases, and the junction held 6 bases outside the gene matches. Germline V CDR1 and CDR2: SGHTA, FQGNSA. The DNA for the CDR3 is TGTGCCAGCAGCTTGGCGGGGGGGGGCGGTGAGCAGTTCTTC. Residues: CASSLAGGGGEQFF.

J is TRBJ2-3 and V is TRBV27; D gene uncertain. CDR3 length: 15 residues. Trimming pared 0 bases from V and 4 bases from J, leaving 11 bases between. CDR1 is MNHEY and CDR2 is SMNVEV in the germline V gene (reference sequence). DNA for the CDR3: TGTGCCAGCAGTTTATCACTCTCCTCCGCAGATACGCAGTATTTT. Translation gives CASSLSLSSADTQYF.

V is TRBV7-3 and J is TRBJ1-1, with TRBD1 matching over 10 bases. The length of the CDR3 is 15 residues. The trim removed 4 bases at V and 7 bases at J, leaving 9 bases unmatched. CDR1 is SGHTA, CDR2 FQGTGA, per germline. The CDR3 DNA reads TGTGCCAGCAGCTCCCACCGGACAGGGGGGCGTGAAGCTTTCTTT. Encoded protein: CASSSHRTGGREAFF.

The chain links TRBV5-4 to TRBJ1-6; D is ambiguous. V shed 0 bases and J shed 7 bases, with 8 bases lying between them. Germline V CDR1 and CDR2: SGHNT, YYREEE (reference sequence). The CDR3 is 14 amino acids. In DNA form, the CDR3 reads TGTGCCAGCAGCTTGGAGGTACTAAATTCACCCCTCCACTTT. Its translation is CASSLEVLNSPLHF.

This clone turned up a few times. The rearrangement uses TRBV30 and TRBJ2-7, with D hard to call. The CDR3 spans 13 residues. The germline gives CDR1 GTSNPN, CDR2 SVGIG (reference sequence). The germline V and J ends were trimmed by 6 bases and 0 bases, with 12 bases remaining between them. The CDR3 protein is CACLFRGSYEQYF. The CDR3 region has the DNA TGTGCCTGCCTCTTTAGAGGCTCCTACGAGCAGTACTTC.

V usage is TRBV3-1 (or the pseudogene TRBV3-2) and J usage is TRBJ2-2; D not certain. Germline CDR1 and CDR2: LGHDT and YNNKEL (reference sequence). The CDR3 contains 14 residues. Trimming cost V 4 bases and J 0 bases, with 6 bases left between them. The CDR3 sequence is CASSLSPNTGELFF. DNA for the CDR3: TGTGCCAGCAGCCTTAGTCCGAACACCGGGGAGCTGTTTTTT.

For the CDR3, the DNA is TGTGCCAGCATGGGAAGGACAGGTGGACGACAGCCCCAGCATTTT. Protein sequence: CASMGRTGGRQPQHF. The rearrangement uses TRBV6-5 and TRBJ1-5; 7 bases are shared with TRBD1. The germline V gene has CDR1 MNHEY and CDR2 SVGAGI. CDR3 length equals 15 residues. J gave up 7 bases and V 7 bases, and 13 bases lay outside the gene matches.